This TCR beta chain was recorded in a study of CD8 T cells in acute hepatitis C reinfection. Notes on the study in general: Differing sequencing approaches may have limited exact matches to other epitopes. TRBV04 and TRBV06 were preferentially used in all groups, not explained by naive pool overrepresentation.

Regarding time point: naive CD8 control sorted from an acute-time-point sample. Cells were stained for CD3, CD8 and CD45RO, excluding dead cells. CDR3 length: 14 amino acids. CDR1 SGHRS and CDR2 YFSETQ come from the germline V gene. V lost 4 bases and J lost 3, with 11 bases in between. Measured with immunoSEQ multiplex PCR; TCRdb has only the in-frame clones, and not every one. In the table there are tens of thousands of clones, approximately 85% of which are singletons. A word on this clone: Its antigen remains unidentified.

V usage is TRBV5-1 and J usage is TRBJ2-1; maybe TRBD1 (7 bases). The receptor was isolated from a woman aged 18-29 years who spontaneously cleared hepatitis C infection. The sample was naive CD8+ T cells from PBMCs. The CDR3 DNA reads TGCGCCAGCAGCGGAGGGGACAGCTACAATGAGCAGTTCTTC. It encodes CASSGGDSYNEQFF. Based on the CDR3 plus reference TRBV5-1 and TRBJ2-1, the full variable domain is KAGVTQTPRYLIKTRGQQVTLSCSPISGHRSVSWYQQTPGQGLQFLFEYFSETQRNKGNFPGRFSGRQFSNSRSEMNVSTLELGDSALYLCASSGGDSYNEQFFGPGTRLTVL.